One and the same sample provided the 17 T cell receptor beta chains below, sequenced in a study of blood T cell repertoires in COVID-19 (dated by TCRdb to about 2020). Libraries were prepared through the immunoSEQ multiplex PCR assay. In its TCRdb copy, this immuneACCESS table keeps in-frame sequences only and misses some clones. Where compared with another copy, unresolved V genes explain less than half of these, and the others have no known cause. This sample comprises more than 300,000 clones, just under 90% of them detected only once. 1.8% of the sample lies in the top ten. What was sequenced was peripheral blood. The receptors were sampled from a woman in her twenties or thirties with COVID-19, enrolled during active disease.

The chain has TRBV2 and TRBJ1-2; D remains ambiguous. The germline V and J ends were trimmed by 10 bases and 6 bases, with 15 bases remaining between them. Germline assignment: CDR1 SNHLY and CDR2 FYNNEI. This CDR3 has 12 amino acids. The DNA of the CDR3 is TGTGCCACCACGGCCGAGGGCGATGGCTACACCTTC. This sequence encodes CATTAEGDGYTF.

The V and J genes are TRBV2 and TRBJ1-4; 9 nucleotides agree with TRBD1. CDR1 is SNHLY and CDR2 is FYNNEI in the germline V gene. The CDR3 contains 18 residues. With 7 bases clipped from V and 2 bases from J, the junction kept 14 bases outside the gene matches. CDR3 sequence: CASIRRRTGEATNEKLFF. CDR3 coding DNA: TGTGCCAGCATACGCCGTAGGACAGGGGAGGCGACTAATGAAAAACTGTTTTTT.

This clone has more than one count but fewer than ten. The rearrangement joins TRBV19 to TRBJ1-5; no firm D call. CDR1 is LNHDA and CDR2 is SQIVND in the germline V gene (reference sequence). This CDR3 region has 13 residues. Deletions cut 8 bases from V and 1 base from J, with 9 bases between. The CDR3 bases are TGTGCCAGTGATGAGCGGAGCAATCAGCCCCAGCATTTT. This sequence encodes CASDERSNQPQHF. The whole variable domain, filled in from reference TRBV19 and TRBJ1-5, reads DGGITQSPKYLFRKEGQNVTLSCEQNLNHDAMYWYRQDPGQGLRLIYYSQIVNDFQKGDIAEGYSVSREKKESFPLTVTSAQKNPTAFYLCASDERSNQPQHFGDGTRLSIL.

The chain links TRBV2 to TRBJ1-1; D ambiguous. This CDR3 comprises 15 residues. Germline CDR1 and CDR2: SNHLY and FYNNEI. Trimming took off 2 bases at V and 0 bases at J, with 10 bases between the two ends. CDR3 coding DNA: TGTGCCAGCAGTGAACCTTCCGGAGTGAACACTGAAGCTTTCTTT. Its protein product is CASSEPSGVNTEAFF. The full variable domain, in which reference TRBV2 and TRBJ1-1 provide the parts outside the CDR3, is EPEVTQTPSHQVTQMGQEVILRCVPISNHLYFYWYRQILGQKVEFLVSFYNNEISEKSEIFDDQFSVERPDGSNFTLKIRSTKLEDSAMYFCASSEPSGVNTEAFFGQGTRLTVV.

This sequence joins TRBV5-1 and TRBJ2-2; TRBD1 matches 11 bases. This CDR3 has 17 residues. Trimming at V came to 4 bases and at J to 4 bases, leaving 9 bases not matched to a gene. CDR1 is SGHRS and CDR2 is YFSETQ in the germline V gene. As DNA, the CDR3 is TGCGCCAGCAGCCATGCCCCGGGACAGGGGGGCACCGGGGAGCTGTTTTTT. Its protein product is CASSHAPGQGGTGELFF.

This chain joins TRBV2 and TRBJ1-6; the D is unclear. The CDR3 consists of 14 residues. Trimming shortened V by 8 bases and J by 0 bases, and 8 bases separated the two germline ends. In germline, CDR1 is SNHLY, CDR2 FYNNEI. CDR3 bases: TGTGCCAGCGTACAGAGCTCCTATAATTCACCCCTCCACTTT. Its protein product is CASVQSSYNSPLHF.

This clone was recorded once. The chain couples TRBV12-3 or TRBV12-4 to TRBJ1-1, with unresolved D. Trimming cost V 3 bases and J 3 bases, with 8 bases left between them. This CDR3 has 13 amino acids. The CDR3 is CASSFSAYTEAFF. The CDR3 nucleotides read TGTGCCAGCAGTTTTAGCGCTTACACTGAAGCTTTCTTT.

This chain connects TRBV11-3 to TRBJ1-1; 8 positions agree with TRBD1. Looked up from germline, CDR1 is SGHNT and CDR2 is YENEEA. The V and J ends lost 4 bases and 6 bases, in that order; junction bases with no gene match: 10. The CDR3 is 15 amino acids. The chain's CDR3 is CASSSRTGWAPEAFF. As DNA, the CDR3 is TGTGCCAGCAGCTCTAGGACAGGGTGGGCCCCTGAAGCTTTCTTT. The complete variable domain, with remaining parts taken from reference TRBV11-3 and TRBJ1-1, reads EAGVVQSPRYKIIEKKQPVAFWCNPISGHNTLYWYLQNLGQGPELLIRYENEEAVDDSQLPKDRFSAERLKGVDSTLKIQPAELGDSAVYLCASSSRTGWAPEAFFGQGTRLTVV.

This clone was counted only a few times. The chain carries TRBV6-5 and TRBJ1-6, with 7 bases that match TRBD1. There are 13 residues in the CDR3. V lost 6 bases and J lost 7; bases outside the gene matches: 3. The germline V gene has CDR1 MNHEY and CDR2 SVGAGI. CDR3 amino acids: CASSTGENSPLHF. Written as DNA, the CDR3 is TGTGCCAGCAGCACAGGGGAGAATTCACCCCTCCACTTT.

This clone was observed many times. The genes are TRBV9 and TRBJ1-2, with 7 bases matching TRBD1. The CDR3 runs to 16 residues. Trimming at V came to 3 bases and at J to 5 bases, leaving 13 bases not matched to a gene. Germline CDR1 is SGDLS and CDR2 is YYNGEE. The CDR3 region is CASSAPTGSPSYGYTF. In DNA, the CDR3 is TGTGCCAGCAGCGCCCCGACAGGGTCTCCTTCGTATGGCTACACCTTC.

This chain connects TRBV4-1 to TRBJ1-5, with a possible D match to TRBD1 (6 bases). Germline V lookup: CDR1 MGHRA, CDR2 YSYEKL. Trimming took off 2 bases at V and 7 bases at J, with 27 bases between the two ends. The CDR3 loop spans 19 amino acids. Here the CDR3 reads CASSQLPAVGAQNKQPQHF. The CDR3 bases are TGCGCCAGCAGCCAACTCCCGGCAGTGGGGGCGCAAAATAAACAGCCCCAGCATTTT.

The CDR3 sequence is CASSLRLAVPKNIQYF. CDR3 sequence (DNA): TGTGCCAGCAGCCTTAGATTAGCGGTTCCCAAAAACATTCAGTACTTC. The chain links TRBV3-1 (or the pseudogene TRBV3-2) to TRBJ2-4, with D maybe TRBD2 (6 bases). CDR3 length equals 16 residues. V was trimmed by 4 bases and J by 2 bases, leaving 15 bases between them. Germline-derived CDR1 and CDR2 are LGHDT and YNNKEL (reference sequence).

The chain carries TRBV18 and TRBJ2-1; D is possibly TRBD2 (5 bases). V lost 2 bases and J 5 bases, leaving 10 bases between the germline ends. Germline assignment: CDR1 KGHSH and CDR2 LQKENI. The CDR3 covers 14 residues. CDR3 DNA: TGTGCCAGCTCACCATTCTCCGGGGACAATGAGCAGTTCTTC. Protein: CASSPFSGDNEQFF.

This rearrangement joins TRBV5-5 to TRBJ2-2; tentatively, D is TRBD1 (6 bases). Deletions cut 1 base from V and 5 bases from J, with 12 bases between. From germline, CDR1 is SGHKS and CDR2 YYEKEE (reference sequence). The CDR3 contains 15 residues. CDR3 loop: CASSLLGGRTGELFF. The DNA for the CDR3 is TGTGCCAGCAGCTTGTTAGGGGGACGGACCGGGGAGCTGTTTTTT.

The chain has TRBV27 and TRBJ1-1; a weak D match, TRBD1 (6 bases). V dropped 3 bases and J dropped 4 bases, with 15 bases sitting between them. In germline, CDR1 is MNHEY, CDR2 SMNVEV (reference sequence). The CDR3 loop spans 15 amino acids. DNA for the CDR3: TGTGCCAGCAGTTTGAGTTTCTCCAGGGGCACTGAAGCTTTCTTT. This translates into CASSLSFSRGTEAFF.

The gene calls are TRBV7-9 and TRBJ1-1; a weak D match, TRBD1 (5 bases). The germline V and J ends were trimmed by 5 bases and 0 bases, with 16 bases remaining between them. The V gene's germline CDR1 is SEHNR and CDR2 FQNEAQ (reference sequence). The CDR3 consists of 16 residues. The CDR3 coding sequence is TGTGCCAGCAGCCCAGAATGGCAGGGTTTGAACACTGAAGCTTTCTTT. As protein: CASSPEWQGLNTEAFF.

The rearrangement joins TRBV15 to TRBJ2-7; 7 bases agree with TRBD1. V was clipped by 3 bases and J by 5 bases; unmatched bases: 10. The CDR3 runs 15 residues. Germline CDR1 is LNHNV and CDR2 is YYDKDF (reference sequence). CDR3 sequence reads: CATSRGPTGWNEQYF. DNA for the CDR3: TGTGCCACCAGCAGGGGGCCGACAGGGTGGAACGAGCAGTACTTC. The full variable domain, completed using reference TRBV15 and TRBJ2-7, is DAMVIQNPRYQVTQFGKPVTLSCSQTLNHNVMYWYQQKSSQAPKLLFHYYDKDFNNEADTPDNFQSRRPNTSFCFLDIRSPGLGDTAMYLCATSRGPTGWNEQYFGPGTRLTVT.